This paragraph covers one T cell receptor (beta chain) sequence. The CDR3 loop spans 15 amino acids. CDR1 and CDR2 (germline): SGHVS, FNYEAQ. Trimming shortened V by 5 bases and J by 5 bases, and 19 bases separated the two germline ends. The data were obtained in a study of T-cell memory formation after mild COVID-19. TCRdb ran MiXCR on the 5' RACE reads and lists one entry per CDR3 protein. The table shows hundreds of thousands of distinct CDR3 sequences, with around 27% occurring only once. The sequenced sample consisted of PBMCs or a T cell subset sorted from them (not recorded which). This sequence joins TRBV7-6 and TRBJ2-7, with a tentative D call TRBD1 (7 bases). This TCR derives from an adult woman who had mild COVID-19 (a few samples of this study predate the infection). Cell type and time point are not known. For the CDR3, the DNA is TGTGCCAGCAGCGCGGATGCAGGGGGGCTTCACGAGCAGTACTTC. Its translation is CASSADAGGLHEQYF.